Each of the 18 T cell receptor beta chains below was sequenced from the same sample in a study of blood T cell repertoires in COVID-19. Clones were read by immunoSEQ multiplex PCR, and TCRdb kept only the in-frame ones, dropping some. Here the sample spans about 81,000 clones, 88% being singletons. The sequenced material came from peripheral blood. All receptors derive from a woman older than 75 with acute or convalescent COVID-19.

V and J are TRBV6-5 and TRBJ2-7; 8 bases line up with TRBD1. The V segment lost 2 bases and the J segment 6 bases; nucleotides outside the gene matches: 6. This CDR3 contains 14 residues. Looked up from germline, CDR1 is MNHEY and CDR2 is SVGAGI. This CDR3 is CASSYLGQGGEQYF. As DNA, the CDR3 is TGTGCCAGCAGTTACCTCGGACAGGGAGGCGAGCAGTACTTC.

The V and J genes are TRBV6-4 and TRBJ1-5, with 9 bases that match TRBD1. There are 13 residues in the CDR3. Germline V gene lookup returns CDR1 MRHNA and CDR2 SNTAGT. Trimming took 8 bases from V and 3 from J; bases not matched to a gene: 2. The CDR3 DNA is TGTGCCAGCGGACAGGGGATCAATCAGCCCCAGCATTTT. Its protein product is CASGQGINQPQHF.

The CDR3 protein is CASSQEYSLLPDTQYF. CDR3 coding DNA: TGTGCCAGCAGCCAAGAATACTCGCTTTTACCAGATACGCAGTATTTT. The chain is built from TRBV3-1 (or the pseudogene TRBV3-2) and TRBJ2-3, with D uncertain. The CDR3 has 16 residues. V dropped 0 bases and J dropped 4 bases, with 14 bases sitting between them. Germline values: CDR1 LGHDT, CDR2 YNNKEL (reference sequence).

The gene calls are TRBV4-3 and TRBJ1-2; 12 nucleotides line up with TRBD1. Germline V gene data show CDR1 as LGHNA and CDR2 as YSLEER. The V and J ends lost 0 bases and 8 bases, in that order; junction bases with no gene match: 1. This CDR3 spans 14 amino acids. CDR3 DNA sequence: TGCGCCAGCAGCCAAGATGGGACAGGGGGCGGCTACACCTTC. Protein: CASSQDGTGGGYTF.

The chain links TRBV19 to TRBJ2-2, with D possibly being TRBD1 (5 bases). Deletions cut 3 bases from V and 5 bases from J, with 10 bases between. CDR3 size: 14 residues. The germline V gene has CDR1 LNHDA and CDR2 SQIVND (reference sequence). CDR3 bases: TGTGCCAGTAGTATGTCAGGGTGGACCGGGGAGCTGTTTTTT. This encodes CASSMSGWTGELFF.

The rearrangement uses TRBV7-8 and TRBJ2-5; D is ambiguous. The CDR3 runs 13 residues. Between the trimmed V and J ends, which lost 8 bases and 0 bases, there was a span of 10 bases. Germline V gives CDR1 SGHVS, CDR2 FQNEAQ. CDR3 amino acids: CASPLIDQETQYF. The CDR3 nucleotides read TGTGCCAGCCCCTTAATCGACCAAGAGACCCAGTACTTC.

This rearrangement joins TRBV6-5 to TRBJ1-6, with TRBD1 identical over 7 bases. The CDR3 contains 15 residues. Trimming removed 6 bases from V and 7 bases from J; junction bases left unmatched: 9. The germline V gene encodes CDR1 MNHEY and CDR2 SVGAGI. In nucleotides, the CDR3 is TGTGCCAGCAGAAACGGACAGGTGTCAAATTCACCCCTCCACTTT. This codes for CASRNGQVSNSPLHF.

The chain carries TRBV4-2 and TRBJ2-7; tentatively, D is TRBD1 (5 bases). V was clipped by 0 bases and J by 2 bases, with 8 bases between them. This CDR3 has 14 residues. Germline V CDR1 and CDR2: LGHNA, YNFKEQ. CDR3 in amino acids: CASSQDEGAYEQYF. In DNA, the CDR3 is TGTGCCAGCAGCCAAGATGAAGGGGCCTACGAGCAGTACTTC.

The chain is built from TRBV6-5 and TRBJ1-1, with D uncertain. There are 14 residues in the CDR3. Germline loops: CDR1 MNHEY, CDR2 SVGAGI. V dropped 6 bases and J dropped 0 bases, with 11 bases sitting between them. CDR3: CASRPHIMNTEAFF. The CDR3 DNA is TGTGCCAGCAGGCCACATATTATGAACACTGAAGCTTTCTTT.

V is TRBV19 and J is TRBJ2-2, with D possibly matching TRBD1 (6 bases). The germline V gene encodes CDR1 LNHDA and CDR2 SQIVND (reference sequence). The CDR3 totals 14 residues. Trimming cost V 4 bases and J 5 bases, with 11 bases left between them. In nucleotides, the CDR3 is TGTGCCAGTAGTACCGACAGGCCAACCGGGGAGCTGTTTTTT. Translating gives CASSTDRPTGELFF.

This sequence joins TRBV19 and TRBJ1-2, with 12 bases identical to TRBD1. CDR1 is LNHDA, CDR2 SQIVND, per germline (reference sequence). The CDR3 covers 16 residues. Losses at the gene ends were 6 bases for V and 3 bases for J; bases not matched to a gene: 8. The CDR3 region is CASSQTGTGGDYGYTF. The CDR3 region has the DNA TGTGCCAGTAGCCAGACCGGGACAGGGGGCGACTATGGCTACACCTTC.

The chain recombines TRBV15 with TRBJ1-4; 8 bases are a match to TRBD1. V trimming: 0 bases; J trimming: 6 bases; junction bases outside the gene matches: 3. The CDR3 covers 15 residues. The germline V gene encodes CDR1 LNHNV and CDR2 YYDKDF (reference sequence). CDR3 in amino acids: CATSRDRGPDEKLFF. The CDR3 DNA reads as TGTGCCACCAGCAGAGACAGGGGGCCTGATGAAAAACTGTTTTTT.

The J gene is TRBJ2-5, the V gene TRBV11-3; TRBD2 matches 13 bases. The germline V gene has CDR1 SGHNT and CDR2 YENEEA. CDR3 size: 16 residues. The J segment lost 2 bases and the V segment lost 4 bases, leaving 4 bases of the junction unmatched. The DNA for the CDR3 is TGTGCCAGCAGCTCGGGGACTAGCGGGGCACAAGAGACCCAGTACTTC. Protein sequence: CASSSGTSGAQETQYF. The whole variable domain, remainder taken from reference TRBV11-3 and TRBJ2-5, is EAGVVQSPRYKIIEKKQPVAFWCNPISGHNTLYWYLQNLGQGPELLIRYENEEAVDDSQLPKDRFSAERLKGVDSTLKIQPAELGDSAVYLCASSSGTSGAQETQYFGPGTRLLVL.

V and J are TRBV6-2 or TRBV6-3 and TRBJ1-4, with D possibly matching TRBD1 (5 bases). The length of the CDR3 is 15 residues. With 4 bases removed from V and 5 bases from J, the gap between germline ends came to 14 bases. Germline values: CDR1 MNHEY, CDR2 SVGEGT. The CDR3 is CASSSQGFGNEKLFF. The CDR3 DNA follows: TGTGCCAGCAGTTCCCAGGGATTCGGAAATGAAAAACTGTTTTTT.

The chain couples TRBV4-2 to TRBJ2-5; the D is unclear. V was cut by 0 bases and J by 3 bases, with 5 bases left in between. Germline V gene sequence: CDR1 LGHNA, CDR2 YNFKEQ. This CDR3 has 13 amino acids. DNA of the CDR3: TGTGCCAGCAGCCAAGACCTAGAAGAGACCCAGTACTTC. Translating it yields CASSQDLEETQYF.

The rearrangement uses TRBV5-1 and TRBJ1-4; 7 bases align to TRBD1. J was trimmed by 7 bases and V by 0 bases; bases with no gene match: 3. The length of the CDR3 is 14 residues. Per germline, CDR1 SGHRS and CDR2 YFSETQ. The CDR3 is CASSLGDSREKLFF. Written as DNA, the CDR3 is TGCGCCAGCAGCTTGGGGGACAGTCGTGAAAAACTGTTTTTT.

The chain links TRBV10-3 to TRBJ1-1; D remains unclear. The CDR3 spans 13 residues. CDR1 ENHRY and CDR2 SYGVKD come from the germline V gene. V gave up 4 bases and J gave up 1 base, with 7 bases separating them. The chain's CDR3 is CAISAEGNTEAFF. The CDR3 DNA reads TGTGCCATCAGTGCAGAGGGGAACACTGAAGCTTTCTTT.

The gene calls are TRBV19 and TRBJ2-5; no reliable D call. Deletions cut 1 base from V and 0 bases from J, with 6 bases between. Germline V gives CDR1 LNHDA, CDR2 SQIVND (reference sequence). The CDR3 extends over 14 amino acids. The CDR3 DNA reads as TGTGCCAGTAGTATAGCTAATGACCAAGAGACCCAGTACTTC. It translates to CASSIANDQETQYF.